The 6 T cell receptor beta chains below all came from one sample that was sequenced in a study of control samples from healthy donors and cancer patients. Produced via immunoSEQ multiplex PCR; TCRdb's table is partial and in-frame only. The data hold under 130,000 clones, with around 88% observed a single time. The sample consisted of PBMCs. The receptors come from a man aged 55 to 69 with lung cancer.

This chain connects TRBV29-1 to TRBJ2-3; 11 bases are shared with TRBD2. The junction had 11 bases not matched to a gene; V was cut back by 4 bases and J by 5 bases. Germline V gives CDR1 SQVTM, CDR2 ANQGSEA. CDR3 length: 16 residues. CDR3 sequence reads: CSVVTASGGSRDTQYF. CDR3 in DNA: TGCAGCGTTGTTACGGCTAGCGGGGGGTCCCGAGATACGCAGTATTTT.

V and J are TRBV27 and TRBJ2-7; 8 nucleotides align to TRBD2. CDR1 is MNHEY and CDR2 is SMNVEV in the germline V gene (reference sequence). The CDR3 totals 15 residues. Trimming took 6 bases from V and 4 from J; bases not matched to a gene: 11. This chain's CDR3 is CASSLSRTSLYEQYF. CDR3 DNA sequence: TGTGCCAGCAGCCTTTCACGGACTAGCCTTTACGAGCAGTACTTC.

V and J are TRBV18 and TRBJ1-2; TRBD1 aligns across 8 bases. After removal of 8 bases from V and 8 bases from J, the junction contained 19 bases not matched to a gene. CDR1 and CDR2 from the germline V gene are KGHSH and LQKENI. CDR3 size: 16 residues. The CDR3 loop reads CASRRQGATATEGYTF. CDR3 coding DNA: TGTGCCAGCCGCCGGCAGGGGGCAACGGCGACGGAAGGCTACACCTTC.

The gene calls are TRBV11-2 and TRBJ1-6, with D possibly being TRBD1 (5 bases). The CDR3 has 16 residues. CDR1 is SGHAT, CDR2 FQNNGV, per germline. V lost 4 bases and J lost 6, with 16 bases in between. The CDR3 region has the DNA TGTGCCAGCAGCTGGGGATATGTGGGGGGTAATTCACCCCTCCACTTT. It is translated as CASSWGYVGGNSPLHF.

This rearrangement joins TRBV6-2 or TRBV6-3 to TRBJ1-1; D gene uncertain. V was cut by 4 bases and J by 7 bases, with 10 bases left in between. This CDR3 has 12 residues. Germline CDR1 is MNHEY and CDR2 is SVGEGT. Written as DNA, the CDR3 is TGTGCCAGCAGTTCCACCGCGGGTGAAGCTTTCTTT. The encoded protein is CASSSTAGEAFF.

The chain links TRBV9 to TRBJ1-1, with D possibly TRBD1 on 5 matching bases. CDR3 length: 14 residues. In germline, CDR1 is SGDLS, CDR2 YYNGEE. V dropped 2 bases and J dropped 0 bases, with 8 bases sitting between them. CDR3 bases: TGTGCCAGCAGCGTGGGGGTAGTGAACACTGAAGCTTTCTTT. It yields the protein CASSVGVVNTEAFF.